The rows below give T cell receptor beta chains drawn from one sample of a study of blood T cell repertoires in COVID-19. Produced via immunoSEQ multiplex PCR; TCRdb's table is partial and in-frame only. The sample consists of more than 95,000 clones, 85% of them appearing once. The material sequenced was peripheral blood. The receptors were sampled from a woman of 80 years or more with COVID-19, enrolled during active disease. Each CDR3 is given with its conserved first and last residue.

V gene	J gene	CDR3 protein
TRBV7-3	TRBJ1-1	CASRETGDAEAFF
TRBV12-3/TRBV12-4	TRBJ1-1	CASSINFFEAFF
TRBV6-6	TRBJ1-6	CASSAPDSRNSPLHF
TRBV28	TRBJ2-2	CASRFSLAGELFF
TRBV10-3	TRBJ2-1	CAISDSSGRNYNEQFF
TRBV5-4	TRBJ2-5	CASSPGRRQETQYF
TRBV6-2/TRBV6-3	TRBJ2-7	CASSPGTKEQYF
TRBV9	TRBJ2-3	CASSEEGLAGRKGYTQYF
TRBV7-2	TRBJ2-7	CASSVSPFRGTGLHEQYF
TRBV5-4	TRBJ1-2	CASSLESGLGGYTF
TRBV12-3/TRBV12-4	TRBJ1-6	CASRVRLSSPLHF
TRBV7-2	TRBJ1-2	CASSPPDRGLSYGYTF
TRBV18	TRBJ2-5	CASSPQAAETQYF
TRBV11-2	TRBJ1-2	CASSTTGEGTF
TRBV4-3	TRBJ1-1	CASSQLPGTEAFF